This entry lists 22 T cell receptor beta chains sequenced from one sample in a study of shared clonotypes between healthy human individuals. This table comes from immunoSEQ multiplex PCR, and its TCRdb copy is limited to in-frame clones, with some not included. The table has hundreds of thousands of clones, under 80% seen once. Sequenced material: memory CD4+ T cells sorted from blood. The subset was: CD45RA-negative fraction. The source of these receptors is a woman in her twenties or thirties in good health.

This clone was counted only a few times. Written as DNA, the CDR3 is TGTGCCAGCAGGAAAAGGACAGCGTTATTGGAGACCCAGTACTTC. This codes for CASRKRTALLETQYF. This chain uses TRBV27 with TRBJ2-5, with a weak D call TRBD1 (6 bases). The germline CDR1 and CDR2 sequences are MNHEY and SMNVEV (reference sequence). V dropped 6 bases and J dropped 5 bases, with 19 bases sitting between them. This CDR3 has 15 residues.

V is TRBV5-1 and J is TRBJ2-5, with TRBD2 matching 8 bases. From germline, CDR1 is SGHRS and CDR2 YFSETQ. The CDR3 is 14 amino acids. Trimming took 4 bases from V and 9 from J; bases not matched to a gene: 11. CDR3 nucleotides: TGCGCCAGCAGCCCCGGGACTAGTGGGGTGGCCCAGTACTTC. Translation gives CASSPGTSGVAQYF.

This chain uses TRBV19 with TRBJ2-1; the D gene is possibly TRBD2 (6 bases). This CDR3 contains 16 residues. Trimming shortened V by 3 bases and J by 3 bases, and 15 bases separated the two germline ends. Germline loops: CDR1 LNHDA, CDR2 SQIVND (reference sequence). CDR3 region: CASSISRGPGYNEQFF. In nucleotides, the CDR3 is TGTGCCAGTAGTATTTCGCGGGGTCCCGGCTACAATGAGCAGTTCTTC.

The chain has TRBV7-9 and TRBJ1-5; 7 nucleotides align to TRBD1. From germline, CDR1 is SEHNR and CDR2 FQNEAQ (reference sequence). V lost 4 bases, J lost 5 bases, and 8 bases stayed unmatched. There are 15 residues in the CDR3. CDR3 residues: CASSSGTAKYQPQHF. The CDR3, as DNA: TGTGCCAGCAGCTCTGGGACAGCCAAATATCAGCCCCAGCATTTT.

The gene calls are TRBV20-1 and TRBJ2-7, with 7 bases fitting TRBD2. Germline assignment: CDR1 DFQATT and CDR2 SNEGSKA (reference sequence). V lost 6 bases to trimming and J lost 3 bases; unmatched junction nucleotides: 2. The CDR3 extends over 11 amino acids. The CDR3 sequence: CSAGGNYEQYF. Here the CDR3 DNA reads TGCAGTGCCGGGGGGAACTACGAGCAGTACTTC.

The V and J genes are TRBV6-5 and TRBJ2-1, with 9 bases lining up with TRBD1. CDR1 is MNHEY and CDR2 is SVGAGI in the germline V gene. The CDR3 spans 14 residues. The ends lost 5 bases at V and 7 bases at J; junction bases unmatched: 6. In DNA form, the CDR3 reads TGTGCCAGCAGTACAGGGGGCGCGAGGAATGAGCAGTTCTTC. This translates into CASSTGGARNEQFF.

This clone was counted between two and nine times. The chain links TRBV14 to TRBJ2-2; tentative D call: TRBD2 (7 bases). Per germline, CDR1 SGHDN and CDR2 FVKESK. This CDR3 comprises 16 residues. The V and J ends lost 3 bases and 4 bases respectively, with 15 bases between them. Written as DNA, the CDR3 is TGTGCCAGCAGCCAGGGACACCGGGGGGTCACCGGGGAGCTGTTTTTT. Amino acid sequence: CASSQGHRGVTGELFF.

The chain uses TRBV27 and TRBJ2-7; 8 bases map to TRBD2. CDR3 length equals 17 residues. Trimming at V came to 3 bases and at J to 3 bases, leaving 13 bases not matched to a gene. The V gene's germline CDR1 is MNHEY and CDR2 SMNVEV (reference sequence). The CDR3 spells CASSFSTRGGAVYEQYF. The CDR3 DNA follows: TGTGCCAGCAGTTTTTCCACCCGGGGGGGAGCGGTCTACGAGCAGTACTTC.

Here the CDR3 DNA reads TGTGCCAGCAGGCGTACAGGGGGAGCAACTAATGAAAAACTGTTTTTT. It translates to CASRRTGGATNEKLFF. The genes are TRBV6-6 and TRBJ1-4; 8 bases are shared with TRBD1. The CDR3 runs 16 residues. Germline loops: CDR1 MNHNY, CDR2 SVGAGI (reference sequence). V dropped 6 bases and J dropped 0; count of bases not matched to a gene: 6.

The chain carries TRBV7-3 and TRBJ2-1; 13 nucleotides align to TRBD2. The ends lost 4 bases at V and 8 bases at J; junction bases unmatched: 5. Germline CDR1 is SGHTA and CDR2 is FQGTGA. CDR3 size: 15 residues. The CDR3 DNA reads TGTGCCAGCAGCTGGACTAGCGGGAGAAGCGATGAGCAGTTCTTC. Amino acid sequence: CASSWTSGRSDEQFF.

The chain employs TRBV19 and TRBJ1-1; TRBD1 aligns across 8 bases. J was trimmed by 3 bases and V by 5 bases; bases with no gene match: 8. Germline assignment: CDR1 LNHDA and CDR2 SQIVND (reference sequence). The CDR3 runs 15 residues. This CDR3 is CASSFLTGVDTEAFF. In DNA form, the CDR3 reads TGTGCCAGTAGTTTTCTGACAGGGGTGGACACTGAAGCTTTCTTT.

V gene TRBV11-2 combines with J gene TRBJ2-7; unclear D gene. V was shortened by 0 bases and J by 0 bases, with 6 bases between the two germline ends. The CDR3 runs 14 residues. CDR1 SGHAT and CDR2 FQNNGV come from the germline V gene. The CDR3 DNA reads TGTGCCAGCAGCTTAGAAACCTTCTCCTACGAGCAGTACTTC. It is translated as CASSLETFSYEQYF.

The chain is built from TRBV7-9 and TRBJ1-2; 9 bases fit TRBD1. CDR3 length: 14 amino acids. From germline, CDR1 is SEHNR and CDR2 FQNEAQ (reference sequence). V dropped 5 bases and J dropped 4; count of bases not matched to a gene: 5. The CDR3 bases are TGTGCCAGCAGCCCTAGGACAGGGGCCTATGGCTACACCTTC. It yields the protein CASSPRTGAYGYTF.

The rearrangement links TRBV7-9 to TRBJ1-3, with TRBD1 matching over 11 bases. CDR1 is SEHNR and CDR2 is FQNEAQ in the germline V gene (reference sequence). Germline trimming cut 2 bases from V and 3 bases from J; bases unmatched to any gene: 3. This CDR3 comprises 16 residues. CDR3 protein: CASSLPGQGVGNTIYF. CDR3 coding DNA: TGTGCCAGCAGCTTACCGGGACAGGGGGTTGGAAACACCATATATTTT.

The V call is TRBV11-3, the J call TRBJ2-3; no reliable D call. Germline V gene sequence: CDR1 SGHNT, CDR2 YENEEA. The CDR3 spans 11 residues. V lost 5 bases, J lost 7 bases, and 7 bases lay in between. The CDR3 bases are TGTGCCAGCAGCGTAGGACATACGCAGTATTTT. Translated, it gives CASSVGHTQYF.

The chain employs TRBV9 and TRBJ2-2; possibly TRBD1 or TRBD2 for D (5 bases each). The CDR3 consists of 15 residues. Trimming shortened V by 3 bases and J by 8 bases, and 17 bases separated the two germline ends. The germline gives CDR1 SGDLS, CDR2 YYNGEE. CDR3 in DNA: TGTGCCAGCAGCGACCCGGGACCAATGGAGGGGGAGCTGTTTTTT. Translated: CASSDPGPMEGELFF. Full variable domain (rest looked up from reference TRBV9 and TRBJ2-2): DSGVTQTPKHLITATGQRVTLRCSPRSGDLSVYWYQQSLDQGLQFLIQYYNGEERAKGNILERFSAQQFPDLHSELNLSSLELGDSALYFCASSDPGPMEGELFFGEGSRLTVL.

The chain has TRBV7-2 and TRBJ2-7; D is perhaps TRBD2 (8 bases). The CDR3 is made up of 15 amino acids. CDR1 and CDR2 from the germline V gene are SGHTA and FQGNSA. V lost 5 bases and J 6 bases, leaving 20 bases between the germline ends. The chain's CDR3 is CASSPGGSGKGEQYF. Here the CDR3 DNA reads TGTGCCAGCAGCCCAGGGGGTAGCGGGAAGGGCGAGCAGTACTTC.

V usage is TRBV2 and J usage is TRBJ2-1; D remains unclear. From germline, CDR1 is SNHLY and CDR2 FYNNEI. This CDR3 is built from 14 residues. Trimming removed 4 bases at V and 3 bases at J, with 10 bases between. The CDR3 loop is CASSGRTDYNEQFF. CDR3 nucleotide sequence: TGTGCCAGCAGTGGTCGGACGGACTACAATGAGCAGTTCTTC.

The chain couples TRBV6-1 to TRBJ2-7; 14 positions agree with TRBD2. Germline V CDR1 and CDR2: MNHNS, SASEGT. The trim removed 4 bases at V and 2 bases at J, leaving 7 bases unmatched. The CDR3 has 17 residues. CDR3 DNA sequence: TGTGCCAGCAGTGCGACTAGCGGGAGGGCCCTTCCCTACGAGCAGTACTTC. Protein sequence: CASSATSGRALPYEQYF.

The chain links TRBV2 to TRBJ1-6, with TRBD1 identical over 8 bases. The CDR3 spans 15 residues. The V segment lost 8 bases and the J segment 4 bases; nucleotides outside the gene matches: 7. From germline, CDR1 is SNHLY and CDR2 FYNNEI. CDR3 in amino acids: CASSRDRPYNSPLHF. The CDR3 DNA sequence: TGTGCCAGCTCCAGGGACAGGCCTTATAATTCACCCCTCCACTTT.

The table lists this clone with many counts. The rearrangement uses TRBV18 and TRBJ2-7; D is perhaps TRBD1 or TRBD2 (5 bases each). With 0 bases removed from V and 2 bases from J, the gap between germline ends came to 14 bases. Germline assignment: CDR1 KGHSH and CDR2 LQKENI. This CDR3 contains 16 residues. CDR3 protein: CASSPPGVRTTYEQYF. The CDR3 DNA sequence: TGTGCCAGCTCACCACCCGGGGTACGGACAACCTACGAGCAGTACTTC.

This clone came up once. This chain connects TRBV19 to TRBJ1-1; 7 bases agree with TRBD1. The V gene's germline CDR1 is LNHDA and CDR2 SQIVND (reference sequence). The trim removed 3 bases at V and 2 bases at J, leaving 15 bases unmatched. The CDR3 runs 18 residues. Here the CDR3 DNA reads TGTGCCAGTAGTATGCAGACACCACTTGCAGGGGGAAACACTGAAGCTTTCTTT. Amino acids: CASSMQTPLAGGNTEAFF.